This entry lists 26 T cell receptor beta chains sequenced from one sample in a study of cytomegalovirus exposure and HLA in healthy donors. The PCR contained 60 Vbeta and 13 Jbeta primers. The table came from immunoSEQ multiplex PCR; TCRdb's copy has only in-frame clones and leaves some out. There are roughly 100,000 clones in the sample; roughly a tenth occur only once, and under 6.5% lies in the top ten. The sequenced sample consisted of PBMCs. The source of these receptors is a man aged 35-49 years in good health and CMV-seropositive.

This clone was counted only a few times. This chain connects TRBV6-1 to TRBJ2-3; D is possibly TRBD1 (5 bases). Germline V gene sequence: CDR1 MNHNS, CDR2 SASEGT. The V end lost 8 bases, the J end lost 0 bases, and 12 bases lay between the germline ends. The CDR3 has 14 amino acids. The CDR3 protein is CASGQGSSTDTQYF. CDR3 DNA: TGTGCCAGCGGACAAGGGTCTAGCACAGATACGCAGTATTTT.

The chain carries TRBV6-5 and TRBJ2-7; 8 bases fit TRBD1. This CDR3 contains 13 residues. The junction had 6 bases not matched to a gene; V was cut back by 7 bases and J by 4 bases. Germline CDR1 reads MNHEY; CDR2 reads SVGAGI. The CDR3 sequence: CASTGRGRYEQYF. The CDR3 coding sequence is TGTGCCAGCACGGGCAGGGGGCGGTACGAGCAGTACTTC.

In this sample, this clone turned up a few times. The chain couples TRBV5-1 to TRBJ2-7; 8 bases are a match to TRBD1. V was clipped by 2 bases and J by 4 bases; unmatched bases: 11. The CDR3 runs to 16 residues. Germline assignment: CDR1 SGHRS and CDR2 YFSETQ. This CDR3 reads CASSFEQGQGSYEQYF. The CDR3 region has the DNA TGCGCCAGCAGCTTCGAGCAAGGACAGGGCTCGTACGAGCAGTACTTC.

The rearrangement joins TRBV5-4 to TRBJ2-6; TRBD2 might be the D (6 bases). Germline CDR1 is SGHNT and CDR2 is YYREEE (reference sequence). This CDR3 comprises 15 residues. Trimming stripped 4 bases from V and 4 bases from J, with 12 bases between. CDR3 region: CASSPRESGANVLTF. As DNA, the CDR3 is TGTGCCAGCAGCCCGCGGGAAAGCGGGGCCAACGTCCTGACTTTC.

V usage is TRBV27 and J usage is TRBJ2-5, with 11 bases lining up with TRBD2. Per germline, CDR1 MNHEY and CDR2 SMNVEV (reference sequence). The length of the CDR3 is 15 residues. Germline trimming cut 8 bases from V and 3 bases from J; bases unmatched to any gene: 8. The CDR3 region is CASGTGTSGKETQYF. For the CDR3, the DNA is TGTGCCAGCGGAACCGGGACTAGCGGAAAAGAGACCCAGTACTTC.

This clone occurred a few times. The chain carries TRBV9 and TRBJ2-1; 9 bases are a match to TRBD2. From germline, CDR1 is SGDLS and CDR2 YYNGEE. CDR3 length equals 16 residues. The V gene end was trimmed by 4 bases and the J gene end by 0 bases; junction bases not matched to a gene: 5. CDR3 nucleotide sequence: TGTGCCAGCAGCTACCGTAGCGGGAGCTCCTACAATGAGCAGTTCTTC. Encoded protein: CASSYRSGSSYNEQFF.

This clone was seen a handful of times. V gene TRBV5-1 combines with J gene TRBJ2-7; 7 positions agree with TRBD2. The CDR3 extends over 15 amino acids. V trimming: 6 bases; J trimming: 2 bases; junction bases outside the gene matches: 11. CDR1 and CDR2 (germline): SGHRS, YFSETQ. The CDR3 loop reads CASNAGGSSAYEQYF. The CDR3 DNA reads TGCGCCAGCAATGCCGGGGGGTCCTCAGCCTACGAGCAGTACTTC.

This clone was detected only a few times. This chain uses TRBV11-2 with TRBJ2-1; 9 bases fit TRBD1. Germline trimming cut 5 bases from V and 12 bases from J; bases unmatched to any gene: 8. The CDR3 spans 13 residues. Germline V lookup: CDR1 SGHAT, CDR2 FQNNGV. The CDR3 coding sequence is TGTGCCAGCAGCCTAGGACAGGGGATGGGGCAGTTCTTC. Its protein product is CASSLGQGMGQFF.

This clone came up a few times. The chain is built from TRBV7-9 and TRBJ2-7; D unclear. This CDR3 is built from 13 residues. Germline assignment: CDR1 SEHNR and CDR2 FQNEAQ (reference sequence). The V gene lost 1 base and the J gene lost 4 bases, with 8 bases spanning the gap. CDR3 protein: CASSLGQIYEQYF. The DNA for the CDR3 is TGTGCCAGCAGCTTAGGGCAGATTTACGAGCAGTACTTC.

Many counts were recorded for this clone. The genes are TRBV2 and TRBJ2-7; D is possibly TRBD2 (6 bases). The CDR3 sequence is 14 residues long. Germline V gene data show CDR1 as SNHLY and CDR2 as FYNNEI. Trimming cost V 3 bases and J 1 base, with 10 bases left between them. The CDR3 bases are TGTGCCAGCAGTGACACCGCGGGGTCCTACGAGCAGTACTTC. It translates to CASSDTAGSYEQYF.

This clone has only a few counts. This sequence joins TRBV19 and TRBJ1-4; 8 bases fit TRBD1. Germline CDR1 LNHDA, CDR2 SQIVND (reference sequence). V was pared by 8 bases and J by 5 bases, with 4 bases of the junction left unmatched. This CDR3 has 13 residues. DNA for the CDR3: TGTGCCAGTGCCAGGGGGCGGAATGAAAAACTGTTTTTT. Translated, it gives CASARGRNEKLFF.

J is TRBJ2-3 and V is TRBV5-1; D gene unclear. The germline CDR1 and CDR2 sequences are SGHRS and YFSETQ. V was shortened by 3 bases and J by 0 bases, with 5 bases between the two germline ends. CDR3 length equals 13 residues. The CDR3 loop is CASSSTSTDTQYF. The CDR3 coding sequence is TGCGCCAGCAGCTCTACTAGCACAGATACGCAGTATTTT.

This clone was observed a few times. The chain is built from TRBV7-2 and TRBJ1-2, with D possibly TRBD1 on 5 matching bases. The CDR3 totals 12 residues. Trimming cost V 3 bases and J 7 bases, with 9 bases left between them. The germline V gene has CDR1 SGHTA and CDR2 FQGNSA. The CDR3 loop reads CASSFLQGGYTF. In DNA form, the CDR3 reads TGTGCCAGCAGCTTTCTCCAGGGTGGCTACACCTTC. The full variable domain, completed using reference TRBV7-2 and TRBJ1-2, is GAGVSQSPSNKVTEKGKDVELRCDPISGHTALYWYRQSLGQGLEFLIYFQGNSAPDKSGLPSDRFSAERTGGSVSTLTIQRTQQEDSAVYLCASSFLQGGYTFGSGTRLTVV.

The chain links TRBV11-3 to TRBJ2-3, with D possibly matching TRBD1 (6 bases). Trimming pared 4 bases from V and 1 base from J, leaving 12 bases between. CDR1 and CDR2 (germline): SGHNT, YENEEA. This CDR3 is 15 amino acids long. This CDR3 reads CASSSGVLGTDTQYF. DNA for the CDR3: TGTGCCAGCAGCTCAGGGGTGTTGGGCACAGATACGCAGTATTTT.

As to this clone: Other DNA sequences in this sample translate to the same CDR3. The J gene is TRBJ2-7, the V gene TRBV27; TRBD1 matches at 7 bases. The germline gives CDR1 MNHEY, CDR2 SMNVEV (reference sequence). CDR3 length: 12 residues. Losses at the gene ends were 5 bases for V and 7 bases for J; bases not matched to a gene: 5. The CDR3 nucleotides read TGTGCCAGCAGTAACGTCAGGGGGGAGCAGTACTTC. This encodes CASSNVRGEQYF.

The chain couples TRBV7-2 to TRBJ1-3; tentative D call: TRBD1 (5 bases). The CDR3 runs 14 residues. Trimming took off 5 bases at V and 9 bases at J, with 17 bases between the two ends. Germline V lookup: CDR1 SGHTA, CDR2 FQGNSA. CDR3 sequence reads: CASSRGGAGATIYF. CDR3 DNA: TGTGCCAGCAGCCGAGGAGGGGCGGGAGCCACCATATATTTT.

The V and J genes are TRBV15 and TRBJ1-5, with D uncertain. Germline CDR1 reads LNHNV; CDR2 reads YYDKDF (reference sequence). The CDR3 spans 17 residues. Trimming removed 1 base from V and 0 bases from J, with 13 bases in between. In DNA form, the CDR3 reads TGTGCCACCAGCAGAGCCCTGACTCCTTATAGCAATCAGCCCCAGCATTTT. Translation gives CATSRALTPYSNQPQHF.

V is TRBV7-6 and J is TRBJ2-5, with 7 nucleotides matching TRBD1. In germline, CDR1 is SGHVS, CDR2 FNYEAQ. V shed 1 base, J shed 3 bases, and the junction held 14 bases outside the gene matches. CDR3 length: 18 amino acids. The CDR3 here is CASSLDSRQGPVEETQYF. The CDR3 DNA follows: TGTGCCAGCAGCTTAGATTCCAGACAGGGCCCTGTGGAAGAGACCCAGTACTTC.

The chain has TRBV6-6 and TRBJ2-7, with TRBD1 matching 9 bases. V was pared by 7 bases and J by 3 bases, with 4 bases of the junction left unmatched. Germline V gene data show CDR1 as MNHNY and CDR2 as SVGAGI (reference sequence). The CDR3 consists of 13 residues. The CDR3 bases are TGTGCCAGCACTCAGGACAGGGGCTACGAGCAGTACTTC. Its protein is CASTQDRGYEQYF.

The chain combines TRBV28 with TRBJ1-1; 7 nucleotides align to TRBD1. Germline loops: CDR1 MDHEN, CDR2 SYDVKM. The CDR3 consists of 13 residues. J gave up 1 base and V 9 bases, and 5 bases lay outside the gene matches. The CDR3: CASMTGRNTEAFF. CDR3 sequence (DNA): TGTGCCAGTATGACAGGGCGGAACACTGAAGCTTTCTTT.

This clone was detected only a few times. This chain uses TRBV13 with TRBJ2-3; no definite D call. Per the germline V gene, CDR1 is PRHDT and CDR2 is FYEKMQ (reference sequence). V was pared by 0 bases and J by 4 bases, with 2 bases between. The CDR3 length is 12 residues. The CDR3 region has the DNA TGTGCCAGCAGCTTAGGCGCAGATACGCAGTATTTT. Translated, it gives CASSLGADTQYF.

This clone turned up a few times. The V call is TRBV10-2, the J call TRBJ2-7, with D possibly being TRBD2 (5 bases). The CDR3 sequence is 14 residues long. Trimming cost V 8 bases and J 0 bases, with 14 bases left between them. Per the germline V gene, CDR1 is WSHSY and CDR2 is SAAADI. The CDR3 coding sequence is TGCGCCAGCTACGACGGGATACGCTCCTACGAGCAGTACTTC. As protein: CASYDGIRSYEQYF.

This clone was picked up a small number of times. The chain is built from TRBV28 and TRBJ1-4, with D possibly TRBD1 on 6 matching bases. The CDR3 totals 10 residues. Trimming left V 6 bases short and J 11 bases short, with 7 bases between. In germline, CDR1 is MDHEN, CDR2 SYDVKM. The CDR3 DNA sequence: TGTGCCAGCAGCCAGGGGAAACTGTTTTTT. It codes for CASSQGKLFF. Variable domain in full (rest from reference TRBV28 and TRBJ1-4): DVKVTQSSRYLVKRTGEKVFLECVQDMDHENMFWYRQDPGLGLRLIYFSYDVKMKEKGDIPEGYSVSREKKERFSLILESASTNQTSMYLCASSQGKLFFGSGTQLSVL.

The chain couples TRBV4-1 to TRBJ2-7, with D unclear. Trimming left V 2 bases short and J 1 base short, with 12 bases between. Germline V gene lookup returns CDR1 MGHRA and CDR2 YSYEKL. The CDR3 length is 15 residues. The CDR3 spells CASSQPTRGSYEQYF. As DNA, the CDR3 is TGCGCCAGCAGCCAACCGACTCGCGGATCCTACGAGCAGTACTTC.

The chain is built from TRBV5-6 and TRBJ1-2, with D hard to call. The CDR3 sequence is 13 residues long. Germline CDR1 reads SGHDT; CDR2 reads YYEEEE. Trimming took 3 bases from V and 4 from J, leaving 10 bases between them. The CDR3: CASSSGELYGYTF. The CDR3, as DNA: TGTGCCAGCAGCTCCGGGGAACTCTATGGCTACACCTTC.

V is TRBV18 and J is TRBJ1-4; perhaps TRBD1 as D (5 bases). Trimming shortened V by 6 bases and J by 0 bases, and 8 bases separated the two germline ends. Germline CDR1 reads KGHSH; CDR2 reads LQKENI. The CDR3 has 14 residues. The CDR3 here is CASSETATNEKLFF. The CDR3 nucleotides are TGTGCCAGCTCTGAGACAGCAACTAATGAAAAACTGTTTTTT. The whole variable domain, remainder taken from reference TRBV18 and TRBJ1-4, is NAGVMQNPRHLVRRRGQEARLRCSPMKGHSHVYWYRQLPEEGLKFMVYLQKENIIDESGMPKERFSAEFPKEGPSILRIQQVVRGDSAAYFCASSETATNEKLFFGSGTQLSVL.